These T cell receptor beta chains were read from a single sample in a study of cytomegalovirus exposure and HLA in healthy donors. The method was immunoSEQ multiplex PCR; TCRdb's version includes in-frame clones alone and lacks a portion of them. Its listing shows just over 150,000 clones. Sequencing input: PBMCs. The receptors were gathered from a woman aged 55-69 years in good health and CMV-seronegative. The CDR3 runs from the conserved cysteine through the conserved F or W. The order of the fields is CDR3 length, D gene, V gene, J gene, CDR3 DNA, CDR3 protein. D genes are given only for firm matches.

>15|-|TRBV27|TRBJ2-3
TGTGCCAGCGGACCTGCGCGGGGCGGCACAGATACGCAGTATTTT
CASGPARGGTDTQYF
>14|TRBD1|TRBV9|TRBJ2-2
TGTGCCAGCAGCGTTGGACAGGGGACCGGGGAGCTGTTTTTT
CASSVGQGTGELFF
>13|-|TRBV6-1|TRBJ2-1
TGTGCCAGCAGTGAAGTCCCTACTAGTAATCCGTTCTTC
CASSEVPTSNPFF
>12|TRBD1|TRBV6-5|TRBJ1-1
TGTGCCAGTACAGGGGAAGGGTTTGAAGCTTTCTTT
CASTGEGFEAFF
>19|TRBD2|TRBV7-6|TRBJ2-6
TGTGCCAGCAGCGAGGGACTAGCGGGAGGTCCCTCTGGGGCCAACGTCCTGACTTTC
CASSEGLAGGPSGANVLTF
>16|TRBD2|TRBV11-3|TRBJ2-1
TGTGCCAGCAGCATCCGGACTAGCGGGCGTAGGTGTGAGCAGTTCTTC
CASSIRTSGRRCEQFF
>16|TRBD2|TRBV5-6|TRBJ2-3
TGTGCCAGCAGCTTGGAGCTAGCGGGGGCCACAGATACGCAGTATTTT
CASSLELAGATDTQYF
>16|TRBD1|TRBV23-1|TRBJ2-7
TGCGCCAGCAGTCAATCCGGGACAGGGGACACCTACGAGCAGTACTTC
CASSQSGTGDTYEQYF
>15|TRBD1|TRBV7-6|TRBJ1-5
TGTGCCAGCAGCCCCGGGACAGCCTTAAATCAGCCCCAGCATTTT
CASSPGTALNQPQHF
>15|TRBD1|TRBV2|TRBJ2-7
TGTGCCAGCAGCTACGGACAGGGGTGGACTCTCGAGCAGTACTTC
CASSYGQGWTLEQYF
>14|TRBD2|TRBV7-9|TRBJ2-5
TGTGCCAGCAGCTCAGCGGGGGGGCGCGAGACCCAGTACTTC
CASSSAGGRETQYF
>15|-|TRBV6-5|TRBJ2-3
TGTGCCAGCAGTCCCGGTCTAGCTAGCACAGATACGCAGTATTTT
CASSPGLASTDTQYF
>13|-|TRBV11-3|TRBJ2-1
TGTGCCAGCAGCATAAGCAATTACAATGAGCAGTTCTTC
CASSISNYNEQFF
>19|-|TRBV11-2|TRBJ2-3
TGTGCCAGCAGCTCCCCCTATCTAAGAGGACTTACCTTTGGAGATACGCAGTATTTT
CASSSPYLRGLTFGDTQYF
>13|-|TRBV29-1|TRBJ1-3
TGCAGCGTCAAGGAGAACTCTGGAAACACCATATATTTT
CSVKENSGNTIYF
>13|TRBD1|TRBV27|TRBJ2-5
TGTGCCAGCAGTTTTGACAGGGGGACGACCCAGTACTTC
CASSFDRGTTQYF
>14|-|TRBV28|TRBJ1-1
TGTGCCGCTAGTTTACAGCGGGGGAGGGTTGAAGCTTTCTTT
CAASLQRGRVEAFF
>14|TRBD1|TRBV19|TRBJ1-5
TGTGCCAGTAGTGTGACAGGGCCCTATCAGCCCCAGCATTTT
CASSVTGPYQPQHF
>15|-|TRBV5-1|TRBJ1-1
TGCGCCAGCAGCCTTCCTCGGAGCGGGGACACTGAAGCTTTCTTT
CASSLPRSGDTEAFF
>17|-|TRBV19|TRBJ2-1
TGTGCCAGTAGTATTGAACCGGACAGACAGTTCAGCAATGAGCAGTTCTTC
CASSIEPDRQFSNEQFF
>15|-|TRBV19|TRBJ1-4
TGTGCCAGTAGTATTTACGGGACTGCTAATGAAAAACTGTTTTTT
CASSIYGTANEKLFF
>10|-|TRBV10-1|TRBJ1-2
TGCGCCAGCGGGGAGGATGGCTACACCTTC
CASGEDGYTF
>13|-|TRBV30|TRBJ2-4
TGTGCCTGGAGTCTGGGGGGTAGGAACATTCAGTACTTC
CAWSLGGRNIQYF
>14|-|TRBV6-5|TRBJ2-1
TGTGCCAGCAGTTACTCTGGTCAGTGGAATGAGCAGTTCTTC
CASSYSGQWNEQFF
>15|TRBD1|TRBV19|TRBJ1-1
TGTGCCAGTAGTATCAGGGTGGCAGGGGGAGCTGAAGCTTTCTTT
CASSIRVAGGAEAFF
>15|TRBD2|TRBV27|TRBJ2-2
TGTGCCAGCAGTTTACTACGCGGGAGGACCGGGGAGCTGTTTTTT
CASSLLRGRTGELFF
>16|TRBD1|TRBV5-1|TRBJ2-7
TGCGCCAGCAGCTTGTCTCCGGGACAGGGAACCTACGAGCAGTACTTC
CASSLSPGQGTYEQYF
>15|TRBD2|TRBV5-1|TRBJ2-7
TGCGCCAGCAGCTATGGACTAGCGGATTACTACGAGCAGTACTTC
CASSYGLADYYEQYF
>15|TRBD1|TRBV18|TRBJ2-7
TGTGCCAGCTCCCGAGACAGGGGGTTAACGGACGAGCAGTACTTC
CASSRDRGLTDEQYF
>13|-|TRBV5-6|TRBJ1-5
TGTGCCAGCAGCAGGACTAAGGATCAGCCCCAGCATTTT
CASSRTKDQPQHF